One sample yielded the 12 T cell receptor beta chains listed below, sequenced in a study of beta chain features in type 1 diabetes. Study results and limitations: Patients with Type 1 diabetes showed moderately but significantly shorter TCRB CDR3s in all four CD4+ subsets.

The whole isolated RNA underwent reverse transcription, so sequencing captured expressed TCRB transcripts. Sequenced by immunoSEQ multiplex PCR; TCRdb stores in-frame clones only, minus some. The repertoire holds some 160,000 clones, with roughly 9% as singletons. Their recognized antigens are unknown. Sequenced: central memory CD4+ T cells from blood. Source of these receptors: a young woman with type 1 diabetes.

V is TRBV19 and J is TRBJ1-5; no clear D gene. V was clipped by 5 bases and J by 1 base, with 6 bases between them. This CDR3 is built from 13 residues. The germline V gene encodes CDR1 LNHDA and CDR2 SQIVND (reference sequence). CDR3 sequence: CASSPQSNQPQHF. The CDR3 bases are TGTGCCAGTAGTCCACAGAGCAATCAGCCCCAGCATTTT.

This clone was found a few times. The V and J genes are TRBV7-9 and TRBJ2-1; 10 nucleotides match TRBD2. Germline-derived CDR1 and CDR2 are SEHNR and FQNEAQ (reference sequence). V gave up 4 bases and J gave up 15 bases; unmatched junction bases: 6. The CDR3 consists of 12 residues. The CDR3 nucleotides are TGTGCCAGCAGCTGGCCTAGCGGGAGCCCGTTCTTC. Its protein is CASSWPSGSPFF.

This clone was counted between two and nine times. The chain uses TRBV28 and TRBJ2-7; TRBD2 might be the D (5 bases). V was pared by 10 bases and J by 3 bases, with 13 bases between. CDR1 and CDR2 from the germline V gene are MDHEN and SYDVKM. CDR3 length: 12 residues. For the CDR3, the DNA is TGTGCCACCTTACTCGGGGACTACGAGCAGTACTTC. As protein: CATLLGDYEQYF.

The CDR3 DNA sequence: TGTGCCAGCAGCGTCGGGACTAGCGGGCACAATGAGCAGTTCTTC. The encoded protein is CASSVGTSGHNEQFF. The J gene is TRBJ2-1, the V gene TRBV7-9, with 12 nucleotides matching TRBD2. V dropped 5 bases and J dropped 5; count of bases not matched to a gene: 4. There are 15 residues in the CDR3. Germline V lookup: CDR1 SEHNR, CDR2 FQNEAQ (reference sequence).

Remarks on this clone: One junction end disagrees with the germline gene, perhaps due to a read error. The CDR3 DNA is TGTGCTAGCAGCCCGACTAGCGGGAGAATCGAGCAGTTCTTC. Encoded protein: CASSPTSGRIEQFF. The gene calls are TRBV7-7 and TRBJ2-1, with 12 bases fitting TRBD2. Germline-derived CDR1 and CDR2 are SSHAT and FNYEAQ (reference sequence). The CDR3 spans 14 residues.

This clone has only a few counts. The gene calls are TRBV18 and TRBJ1-3, with D possibly TRBD1 on 5 matching bases. This CDR3 is 14 amino acids long. The V gene's germline CDR1 is KGHSH and CDR2 LQKENI. The ends were cut back, 3 bases at V and 1 base at J, with 7 bases in the middle. The CDR3 sequence is CASSPGTSGNTIYF. The CDR3 DNA is TGTGCCAGCTCACCGGGGACTTCTGGAAACACCATATATTTT. Full variable domain (rest looked up from reference TRBV18 and TRBJ1-3): NAGVMQNPRHLVRRRGQEARLRCSPMKGHSHVYWYRQLPEEGLKFMVYLQKENIIDESGMPKERFSAEFPKEGPSILRIQQVVRGDSAAYFCASSPGTSGNTIYFGEGSWLTVV.

This clone showed up many times. The V call is TRBV29-1, the J call TRBJ2-3, with unresolved D. V gave up 0 bases and J gave up 1 base, with 5 bases separating them. The CDR3 is 13 residues long. Germline lookup yields CDR1 SQVTM and CDR2 ANQGSEA. CDR3: CSVEDRGTDTQYF. The CDR3 DNA reads as TGCAGCGTTGAAGATCGGGGCACAGATACGCAGTATTTT.

This clone came up many times. This chain uses TRBV29-1 with TRBJ2-1, with 7 bases that match TRBD1. The CDR3 runs to 11 residues. CDR1 and CDR2 from the germline V gene are SQVTM and ANQGSEA. V shed 7 bases, J shed 4 bases, and the junction held 1 base outside the gene matches. The CDR3 DNA follows: TGCAGCGCGACAGGGTACAATGAGCAGTTCTTC. Encoded protein: CSATGYNEQFF.

This clone was found a few times. This chain connects TRBV6-5 to TRBJ1-2; TRBD1 matches 7 bases. The CDR3 sequence is 14 residues long. Germline CDR1 MNHEY, CDR2 SVGAGI. Losses at the gene ends were 5 bases for V and 5 bases for J; bases not matched to a gene: 8. Here the CDR3 reads CASSVTGDGYGYTF. DNA for the CDR3: TGTGCCAGCAGTGTAACAGGGGACGGGTATGGCTACACCTTC.

The V and J genes are TRBV2 and TRBJ2-2, with 11 bases identical to TRBD2. Germline V gene data show CDR1 as SNHLY and CDR2 as FYNNEI. This CDR3 is 16 amino acids long. J lost 4 bases, V lost 6 bases, and 7 bases had no gene match. Written as DNA, the CDR3 is TGTGCCAGCAGGACGGGACTAGCGGAGATCACCGGGGAGCTGTTTTTT. Encoded protein: CASRTGLAEITGELFF.

This clone was counted only a few times. This sequence joins TRBV5-1 and TRBJ2-2; 13 bases are a match to TRBD2. Germline V CDR1 and CDR2: SGHRS, YFSETQ. V shed 9 bases and J 7 bases; nucleotides not matched to a gene: 12. The CDR3 runs 16 residues. The CDR3 loop is CATRAGLAGEVGELFF. CDR3 in DNA: TGCGCCACCCGCGCTGGACTAGCGGGAGAAGTCGGGGAGCTGTTTTTT.

This clone has just a few counts. The rearrangement uses TRBV11-2 and TRBJ2-7, with 11 bases matching TRBD2. J gave up 4 bases and V 2 bases, and 7 bases lay outside the gene matches. CDR1 SGHAT and CDR2 FQNNGV come from the germline V gene. The CDR3 consists of 16 residues. DNA for the CDR3: TGTGCCAGCAGCTTACCCCCTAGCGGGAGGAGGTACGAGCAGTACTTC. The encoded protein is CASSLPPSGRRYEQYF.